The rows below give T cell receptor beta chains drawn from one sample of a study of T cell repertoires in cytomegalovirus infection. MiXCR was run by TCRdb on the reads, yielding one entry per CDR3 protein. The sample lists about 200,000 distinct CDR3 sequences; about a tenth were seen once. The sample comprised PBMCs. The receptors here all came from a human donor in good health (CMV status not recorded). Some clones in this sample may be carry-over from other donors' samples. The CDR3 runs from the conserved cysteine through the conserved F or W.

CASSTYPGVNTEAFF	TRBV19	TRBJ1-1
CASSPPAGRRDTQYF	TRBV18	TRBJ2-3
CASSLILAPGEQYF	TRBV28	TRBJ2-7
CASSLAISEQYF	TRBV7-8	TRBJ2-7
CASSLGRTGGHLSTDTQYF	TRBV28	TRBJ2-3
CSARELAASYEQYF	TRBV20-1	TRBJ2-7
CASSSRDPPSGNTIYF	TRBV7-8	TRBJ1-3
CASSKQGAGDTQYF	TRBV11-2	TRBJ2-3
CASSLADRVKMAEAFF	TRBV7-8	TRBJ1-1
CASYHPGAGTEAFF	TRBV7-2	TRBJ1-1
CASSLHNSNQPQHF	TRBV7-2	TRBJ1-5
CASTGIYEQYF	TRBV28	TRBJ2-7
CASSLDLYQETQYF	TRBV7-2	TRBJ2-5
CASSPGLAGVFNTGELFF	TRBV7-2	TRBJ2-2
CASSLNGQKAFF	TRBV7-9	TRBJ1-1
CASSLAGGMNTEAFF	TRBV7-2	TRBJ1-1
CAWSALEGRFGYTF	TRBV30	TRBJ1-2
CASSDQGTGGNQPQHF	TRBV3-1	TRBJ1-5
CASRTGGSRYNSPLHF	TRBV14	TRBJ1-6
CASSLVPGTGELFF	TRBV7-8	TRBJ2-2
CARPSPTGELFF	TRBV7-9	TRBJ2-2
CASSPLAASSYNEQFF	TRBV6-6	TRBJ2-1
CSARDSFDPVQETQYF	TRBV20-1	TRBJ2-5
CASSLVWGNTEAFF	TRBV28	TRBJ1-1
CASSLAGGGEETQYF	TRBV5-4	TRBJ2-5
CASSIGEGHGEAFF	TRBV19	TRBJ1-1
CASSSDSGATTDTQYF	TRBV7-6	TRBJ2-3
CASSQMGWGEQYF	TRBV19	TRBJ2-7
CSAVTSRYNEQFF	TRBV20-1	TRBJ2-1
CASSSPGSREAFF	TRBV28	TRBJ1-1
CSAQLAESSYEQYF	TRBV20-1	TRBJ2-7
CASSDRSPQSYEQYF	TRBV6-2/TRBV6-3	TRBJ2-7
CASSFGDRGSGANVLTF	TRBV28	TRBJ2-6
CASRRDGSSGQNYEQYF	TRBV6-1	TRBJ2-7
CASRYGTGDPYEQYF	TRBV12-3/TRBV12-4	TRBJ2-7
CASSRPTGTDSYNEQFF	TRBV6-1	TRBJ2-1
CASSWGGLQETQYF	TRBV5-5	TRBJ2-5
CASSLGRAGPKYEQYF	TRBV7-2	TRBJ2-7
CATSRDRASYIYGYTF	TRBV15	TRBJ1-2
CASSPYMETGPYEQYF	TRBV3-1	TRBJ2-7
CAISEPGTDYGYTF	TRBV10-3	TRBJ1-2
CASSPQGASGYTF	TRBV7-2	TRBJ1-2
CASSRGTSGTSGTEAFF	TRBV5-1	TRBJ1-1